This T cell receptor (beta chain) emerged from a study of T cells after posttransplantation cyclophosphamide. Findings and limits, study-wide: Skin or GI-infiltrating T cells shared few TRB sequences with blood.

Control samples came 1 year after myeloablative marrow transplants with methotrexate plus calcineurin inhibitor. On this clone itself: Its antigen is not identified.

Germline values: CDR1 SGHRS, CDR2 YFSETQ. The CDR3 runs to 16 residues. With V trimmed by 0 bases and J by 4 bases, 7 bases remained unmatched. The repertoire was sequenced with immunoSEQ multiplex PCR; TCRdb's copy has only in-frame clones and lacks some. There are roughly 4,600 clones in the sample; 82% occur only once, and 20% to 25% lies in the top ten. This rearrangement joins TRBV5-1 to TRBJ2-5; TRBD1 aligns across 9 bases. This TCR derives from a male patient aged 40-50 years who received an allogeneic stem cell transplant from an unrelated donor, was CMV-positive, and had chronic GVHD only. A subset of T cells may come from the graft donor. The specimen comprised PBMCs, sampled after an allogeneic stem cell transplant with a calcineurin inhibitor and methotrexate. The CDR3 bases are TGCGCCAGCAGCTTGGGGACAGGGGTAAGGGGAGAGACCCAGTACTTC. Its protein is CASSLGTGVRGETQYF.